One and the same sample provided the 23 T cell receptor beta chains below, sequenced in a study of T cells in Graves' hyperthyroidism and ophthalmopathy. Researchers took RNA transcripts and amplified the TCR beta CDR3 regions from them. Researchers ran a first-round RT-PCR on the TCR CDR3 using the HTBI primer set. MiXCR, run by TCRdb on the multiplex PCR reads, gives a single entry per CDR3 protein. The sample contains over 300,000 distinct CDR3 sequences, 14% of which appear only once. Material for sequencing was blood. Source of these receptors: a woman aged 55-69 years with Graves' hyperthyroidism.

This clonotype was detected ten times or more. CDR3 amino acids: CASSPPKGRSEDYGYTF. CDR3 in DNA: TGTGCCAGCTCACCACCCAAAGGAAGGTCGGAAGACTATGGCTACACCTTC. The V gene is TRBV18, the J gene TRBJ1-2; D is undetermined. CDR1 is KGHSH and CDR2 is LQKENI in the germline V gene. V lost 0 bases to trimming and J lost 3 bases, with 17 bases between them. CDR3 length: 17 residues.

This clonotype was seen many times. The chain combines TRBV5-1 with TRBJ2-5; D is possibly TRBD2 (5 bases). Per the germline V gene, CDR1 is SGHRS and CDR2 is YFSETQ. V lost 2 bases and J lost 2, with 7 bases in between. The CDR3 sequence is 13 residues long. For the CDR3, the DNA is TGCGCCAGCAGCTTTAGCGTTCAAGAGACCCAGTACTTC. Translated: CASSFSVQETQYF.

The chain joins TRBV11-2 to TRBJ2-2, with TRBD2 matching 7 bases. The CDR3 runs 17 residues. The junction had 10 bases not matched to a gene; V was cut back by 2 bases and J by 4 bases. Germline values: CDR1 SGHAT, CDR2 FQNNGV. CDR3 amino acids: CASSLHLFGEGTGELFF. The CDR3 coding sequence is TGTGCCAGCAGCTTACATTTGTTCGGGGAGGGCACCGGGGAGCTGTTTTTT. Full variable domain (remainder filled in from reference TRBV11-2 and TRBJ2-2): EAGVAQSPRYKIIEKRQSVAFWCNPISGHATLYWYQQILGQGPKLLIQFQNNGVVDDSQLPKDRFSAERLKGVDSTLKIQPAKLEDSAVYLCASSLHLFGEGTGELFFGEGSRLTVL.

This clonotype was counted many times. V is TRBV11-2 and J is TRBJ2-1, with D perhaps TRBD2 (6 bases). Trimming shortened V by 5 bases and J by 9 bases, and 23 bases separated the two germline ends. The germline CDR1 and CDR2 sequences are SGHAT and FQNNGV. The CDR3 contains 16 residues. Here the CDR3 reads CASSQSRSPGRSEQFF. The CDR3 bases are TGTGCCAGCAGCCAAAGTCGGTCCCCAGGGAGGTCTGAGCAGTTCTTC.

This clonotype was seen repeatedly, ten times or more. The V gene is TRBV28, the J gene TRBJ2-7; 8 positions agree with TRBD1. The germline gives CDR1 MDHEN, CDR2 SYDVKM. Trimming at V came to 7 bases and at J to 3 bases, leaving 11 bases not matched to a gene. The CDR3 extends over 15 amino acids. CDR3 nucleotides: TGTGCCAGCATCGACGCCGGGACAGGAATCTACGAGCAGTACTTC. It specifies CASIDAGTGIYEQYF.

This clonotype was recorded at least ten times. The rearrangement joins TRBV5-1 to TRBJ2-3; 14 nucleotides agree with TRBD2. V lost 4 bases to trimming and J lost 5 bases; unmatched junction nucleotides: 3. CDR1 SGHRS and CDR2 YFSETQ come from the germline V gene. CDR3 length: 15 amino acids. The CDR3 sequence: CASSPGTSGRDTQYF. The CDR3 nucleotides are TGCGCCAGCAGCCCTGGGACTAGCGGGAGAGATACGCAGTATTTT.

The chain recombines TRBV20-1 with TRBJ2-2; D is unclear. This CDR3 contains 15 residues. Germline loops: CDR1 DFQATT, CDR2 SNEGSKA (reference sequence). Trimming stripped 3 bases from V and 2 bases from J, with 13 bases between. The CDR3 loop reads CSASVHMGNTGELFF. In DNA, the CDR3 is TGCAGTGCTAGCGTGCACATGGGAAACACCGGGGAGCTGTTTTTT.

In its sample, this clonotype was seen many times. The rearrangement uses TRBV29-1 and TRBJ2-3, with D hard to call. The CDR3 is made up of 12 amino acids. With 4 bases removed from V and 5 bases from J, the gap between germline ends came to 10 bases. CDR1 is SQVTM, CDR2 ANQGSEA, per germline. CDR3 amino acids: CSVGRSLDTQYF. The CDR3 DNA reads as TGCAGCGTTGGACGATCACTAGATACGCAGTATTTT.

This clonotype has at least ten counts. One end of the junction varies from germline; a read error may be responsible. CDR3 amino acids: CASREVSTYEQYF. In DNA, the CDR3 is TGTGCCAGCAGGGAAGTATCAACCTACGAGCAGTACTTC. The chain uses TRBV6-1 and TRBJ2-7; D unclear. The length of the CDR3 is 13 residues. Germline V lookup: CDR1 MNHNS, CDR2 SASEGT.

This clonotype has only a few counts. V gene TRBV20-1 combines with J gene TRBJ1-3; 7 positions agree with TRBD1. The germline CDR1 and CDR2 sequences are DFQATT and SNEGSKA (reference sequence). The V gene end was trimmed by 1 base and the J gene end by 0 bases; junction bases not matched to a gene: 9. The CDR3 loop spans 17 amino acids. CDR3 region: CSARGNRGSLSGNTIYF. The DNA for the CDR3 is TGCAGTGCTAGAGGAAACAGGGGATCGCTCTCTGGAAACACCATATATTTT.

This clonotype has just a few counts. The V call is TRBV7-8, the J call TRBJ2-3; 13 bases map to TRBD2. With V trimmed by 10 bases and J by 5 bases, 12 bases remained unmatched. The CDR3 spans 16 residues. Germline CDR1 and CDR2: SGHVS and FQNEAQ. The CDR3 here is CATNKPGLAGLDTQYF. In DNA form, the CDR3 reads TGTGCCACAAATAAACCGGGACTAGCGGGATTAGATACGCAGTATTTT.

This clonotype was observed at least ten times. The rearrangement links TRBV5-8 to TRBJ2-5; 9 bases align to TRBD1. The CDR3 runs 14 residues. Germline V lookup: CDR1 SGHTS, CDR2 YDEGEE. After removal of 4 bases from V and 7 bases from J, the junction contained 8 bases not matched to a gene. CDR3 DNA sequence: TGTGCCAGCAGCCTGGGGGGGACAGGGTTGACCCAGTACTTC. It codes for CASSLGGTGLTQYF.

Many counts were recorded for this clonotype. The chain has TRBV24-1 and TRBJ1-2; the D gene is possibly TRBD1 (5 bases). Germline assignment: CDR1 KGHDR and CDR2 SFDVKD. The V and J ends lost 4 bases and 8 bases respectively, with 13 bases between them. The CDR3 length is 13 residues. CDR3 DNA: TGTGCCACCAGTGAAGGTCAGGGCACCGGCTACACCTTC. This sequence encodes CATSEGQGTGYTF.

The sample holds a few counts of this clonotype. The V gene is TRBV12-3 or TRBV12-4, the J gene TRBJ2-1; D unclear. V gave up 6 bases and J gave up 13 bases, with 13 bases separating them. This CDR3 comprises 11 residues. The CDR3 DNA reads TGTGCCAGCAGCCGGCGGAGTGGACAGTTCTTC. This gives the protein CASSRRSGQFF.

The rearrangement uses TRBV10-3 and TRBJ2-7, with a tentative D call TRBD2 (6 bases). Per germline, CDR1 ENHRY and CDR2 SYGVKD. V was shortened by 10 bases and J by 0 bases, with 19 bases between the two germline ends. CDR3 length: 15 amino acids. This CDR3 is CATTDGTSSSYEQYF. CDR3 nucleotide sequence: TGTGCCACCACCGACGGGACTTCCAGCTCCTACGAGCAGTACTTC.

This clonotype was recorded a few times. This chain uses TRBV27 with TRBJ1-2; a possible D gene is TRBD1 (6 bases). The CDR3 runs 13 residues. Trimming took 4 bases from V and 8 from J, leaving 14 bases between them. Germline V lookup: CDR1 MNHEY, CDR2 SMNVEV (reference sequence). The chain's CDR3 is CASSSNRVRGYTF. The CDR3 DNA follows: TGTGCCAGCAGTTCTAACAGGGTCAGGGGCTACACCTTC.

This sequence joins TRBV10-1 and TRBJ2-4; 12 bases are shared with TRBD2. Germline V CDR1 and CDR2: WNHNN, SYGVQD (reference sequence). V trimming: 7 bases; J trimming: 1 base; junction bases outside the gene matches: 8. The length of the CDR3 is 17 residues. The CDR3 nucleotides read TGCGCCAGCATAGGACTAGCGGGGAGGTGGGCCAAAAACATTCAGTACTTC. Amino acid sequence: CASIGLAGRWAKNIQYF.

The sample holds a few counts of this clonotype. At one end the junction does not follow the germline gene, possibly because of a read error. The rearrangement links TRBV6-1 to TRBJ2-7; 7 bases map to TRBD1. Germline V gives CDR1 MNHNS, CDR2 SASEGT. This CDR3 has 12 amino acids. The CDR3 sequence: CASREGGGEQYF. The CDR3 DNA follows: TGTGCCAGCCGTGAAGGGGGCGGCGAGCAGTACTTC.

This clonotype was observed many times. The V call is TRBV11-2, the J call TRBJ2-4; TRBD2 agrees at 14 bases. Germline values: CDR1 SGHAT, CDR2 FQNNGV. V lost 5 bases, J lost 7 bases, and 7 bases stayed unmatched. This CDR3 is built from 16 residues. As DNA, the CDR3 is TGTGCCAGCAGCCCGCGGACTAGCGGGAGGAGGAACATTCAGTACTTC. Translated, it gives CASSPRTSGRRNIQYF.

This clonotype was detected ten times or more. The rearrangement links TRBV27 to TRBJ2-1; 8 nucleotides align to TRBD2. CDR1 MNHEY and CDR2 SMNVEV come from the germline V gene (reference sequence). V shed 5 bases, J shed 4 bases, and the junction held 16 bases outside the gene matches. The CDR3 has 18 residues. The CDR3 is CASSLRGGFSGLYNEQFF. The CDR3 bases are TGTGCCAGCAGTCTACGCGGGGGGTTTAGCGGTTTGTACAATGAGCAGTTCTTC.

This clonotype was seen ten or more times. The rearrangement uses TRBV27 and TRBJ1-1; no definite D call. Trimming removed 5 bases at V and 1 base at J, with 8 bases between. Germline values: CDR1 MNHEY, CDR2 SMNVEV (reference sequence). CDR3 size: 13 residues. The CDR3 spells CASSVQRNTEAFF. In DNA form, the CDR3 reads TGTGCCAGCAGTGTACAGAGGAACACTGAAGCTTTCTTT.

The sample holds many counts of this clonotype. The rearrangement uses TRBV6-1 and TRBJ2-3; D remains ambiguous. The length of the CDR3 is 17 residues. Deletions cut 5 bases from V and 0 bases from J, with 18 bases between. The germline gives CDR1 MNHNS, CDR2 SASEGT. CDR3 sequence: CASSLSRFEMSTDTQYF. The CDR3 nucleotides are TGTGCCAGCAGTCTGTCCCGGTTTGAGATGAGCACAGATACGCAGTATTTT.

This clonotype has a count of ten or more. The chain couples TRBV19 to TRBJ1-2; possibly TRBD1 for D (5 bases). Deletions cut 3 bases from V and 4 bases from J, with 9 bases between. CDR1 LNHDA and CDR2 SQIVND come from the germline V gene (reference sequence). CDR3 length: 13 amino acids. Written as DNA, the CDR3 is TGTGCCAGTAGTATGGGACGGACCTATGGCTACACCTTC. Amino acid sequence: CASSMGRTYGYTF. Full variable domain (missing parts from reference TRBV19 and TRBJ1-2): DGGITQSPKYLFRKEGQNVTLSCEQNLNHDAMYWYRQDPGQGLRLIYYSQIVNDFQKGDIAEGYSVSREKKESFPLTVTSAQKNPTAFYLCASSMGRTYGYTFGSGTRLTVV.